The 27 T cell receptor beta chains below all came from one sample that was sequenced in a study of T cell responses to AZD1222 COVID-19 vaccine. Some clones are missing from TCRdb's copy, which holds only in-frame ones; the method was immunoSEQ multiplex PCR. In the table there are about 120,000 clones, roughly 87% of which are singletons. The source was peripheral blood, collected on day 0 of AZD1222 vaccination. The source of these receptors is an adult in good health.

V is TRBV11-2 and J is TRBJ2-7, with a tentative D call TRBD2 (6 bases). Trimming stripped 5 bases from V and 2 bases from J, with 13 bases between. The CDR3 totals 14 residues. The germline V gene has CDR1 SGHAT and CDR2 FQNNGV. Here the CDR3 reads CASSLGVAAYEQYF. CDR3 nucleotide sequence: TGTGCCAGCAGCCTCGGGGTAGCGGCCTACGAGCAGTACTTC. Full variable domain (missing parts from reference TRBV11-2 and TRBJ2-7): EAGVAQSPRYKIIEKRQSVAFWCNPISGHATLYWYQQILGQGPKLLIQFQNNGVVDDSQLPKDRFSAERLKGVDSTLKIQPAKLEDSAVYLCASSLGVAAYEQYFGPGTRLTVT.

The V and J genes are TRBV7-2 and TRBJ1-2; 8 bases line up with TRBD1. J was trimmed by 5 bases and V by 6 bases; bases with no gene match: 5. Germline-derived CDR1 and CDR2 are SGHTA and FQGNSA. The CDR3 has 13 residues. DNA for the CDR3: TGTGCCAGCAGTTCGGACAGGGTTTATGGCTACACCTTC. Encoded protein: CASSSDRVYGYTF.

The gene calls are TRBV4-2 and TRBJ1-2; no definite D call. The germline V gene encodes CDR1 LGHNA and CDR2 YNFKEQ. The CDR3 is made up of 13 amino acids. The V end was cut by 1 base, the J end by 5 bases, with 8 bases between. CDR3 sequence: CASSQAAGYGYTF. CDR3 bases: TGTGCCAGCAGCCAAGCCGCGGGATATGGCTACACCTTC.

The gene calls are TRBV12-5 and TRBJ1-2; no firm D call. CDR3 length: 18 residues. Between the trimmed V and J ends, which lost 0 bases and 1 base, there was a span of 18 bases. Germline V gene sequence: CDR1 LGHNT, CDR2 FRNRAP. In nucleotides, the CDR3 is TGTGCTAGTGGTTTGGTTCCTATGACGGCAGACTTTAACTATGGCTACACCTTC. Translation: CASGLVPMTADFNYGYTF.

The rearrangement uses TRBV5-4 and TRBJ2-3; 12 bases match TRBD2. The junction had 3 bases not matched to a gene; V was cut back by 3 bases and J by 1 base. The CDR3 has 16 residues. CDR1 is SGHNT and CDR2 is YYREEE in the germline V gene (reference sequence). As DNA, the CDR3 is TGTGCCAGCAGCTCACCTAGCGGGGGGGGCACAGATACGCAGTATTTT. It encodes CASSSPSGGGTDTQYF.

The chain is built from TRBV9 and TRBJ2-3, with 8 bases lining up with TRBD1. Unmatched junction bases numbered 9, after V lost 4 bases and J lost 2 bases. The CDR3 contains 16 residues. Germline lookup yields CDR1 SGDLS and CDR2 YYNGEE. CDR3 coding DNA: TGTGCCAGCAGCACCAGACAGGGGCTCCTCACAGATACGCAGTATTTT. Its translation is CASSTRQGLLTDTQYF.

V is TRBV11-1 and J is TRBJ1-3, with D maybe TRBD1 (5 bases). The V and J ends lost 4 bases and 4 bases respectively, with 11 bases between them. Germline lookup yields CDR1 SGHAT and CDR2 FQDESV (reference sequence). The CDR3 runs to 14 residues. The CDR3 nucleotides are TGTGCCAGCAGCTACCGGGGCCAAGGAAACACCATATATTTT. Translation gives CASSYRGQGNTIYF.

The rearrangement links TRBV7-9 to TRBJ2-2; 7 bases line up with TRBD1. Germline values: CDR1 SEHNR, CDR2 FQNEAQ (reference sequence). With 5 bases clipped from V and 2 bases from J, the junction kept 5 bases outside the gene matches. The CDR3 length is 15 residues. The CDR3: CASSHRTGNTGELFF. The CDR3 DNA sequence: TGTGCCAGCAGCCACCGGACAGGAAACACCGGGGAGCTGTTTTTT. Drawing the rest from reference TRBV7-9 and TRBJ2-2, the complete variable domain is DTGVSQNPRHKITKRGQNVTFRCDPISEHNRLYWYRQTLGQGPEFLTYFQNEAQLEKSRLLSDRFSAERPKGSFSTLEIQRTEQGDSAMYLCASSHRTGNTGELFFGEGSRLTVL.

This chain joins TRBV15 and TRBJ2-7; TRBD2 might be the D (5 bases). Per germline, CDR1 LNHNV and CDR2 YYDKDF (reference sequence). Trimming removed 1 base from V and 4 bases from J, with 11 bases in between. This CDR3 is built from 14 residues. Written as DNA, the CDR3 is TGTGCCACCAGCAGAGGAGGAGGATTTTACGAGCAGTACTTC. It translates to CATSRGGGFYEQYF. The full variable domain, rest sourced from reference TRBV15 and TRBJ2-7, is DAMVIQNPRYQVTQFGKPVTLSCSQTLNHNVMYWYQQKSSQAPKLLFHYYDKDFNNEADTPDNFQSRRPNTSFCFLDIRSPGLGDTAMYLCATSRGGGFYEQYFGPGTRLTVT.

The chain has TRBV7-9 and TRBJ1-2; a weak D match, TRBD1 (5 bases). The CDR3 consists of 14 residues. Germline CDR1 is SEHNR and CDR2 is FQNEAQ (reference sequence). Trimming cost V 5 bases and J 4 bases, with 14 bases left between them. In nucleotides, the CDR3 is TGTGCCAGCAGCCTCATAGGGACCGTCTATGGCTACACCTTC. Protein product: CASSLIGTVYGYTF.

In DNA, the CDR3 is TGTGCCAGCAGCCCCCGGTACCGCGGCAATGAGCAGTTCTTC. This sequence encodes CASSPRYRGNEQFF. The chain links TRBV7-2 to TRBJ2-1; no definite D call. The germline V gene has CDR1 SGHTA and CDR2 FQGNSA. Between the trimmed V and J ends, which lost 5 bases and 6 bases, there was a span of 14 bases. The CDR3 is made up of 14 amino acids.

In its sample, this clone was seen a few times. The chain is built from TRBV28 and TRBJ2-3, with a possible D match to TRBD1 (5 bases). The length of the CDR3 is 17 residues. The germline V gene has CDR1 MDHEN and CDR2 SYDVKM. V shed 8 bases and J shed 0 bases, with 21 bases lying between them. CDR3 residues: CASSLPQGSYSTDTQYF. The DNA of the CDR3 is TGTGCCAGCTCCTTACCCCAGGGATCCTATAGCACAGATACGCAGTATTTT. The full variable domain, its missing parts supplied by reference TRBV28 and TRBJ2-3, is DVKVTQSSRYLVKRTGEKVFLECVQDMDHENMFWYRQDPGLGLRLIYFSYDVKMKEKGDIPEGYSVSREKKERFSLILESASTNQTSMYLCASSLPQGSYSTDTQYFGPGTRLTVL.

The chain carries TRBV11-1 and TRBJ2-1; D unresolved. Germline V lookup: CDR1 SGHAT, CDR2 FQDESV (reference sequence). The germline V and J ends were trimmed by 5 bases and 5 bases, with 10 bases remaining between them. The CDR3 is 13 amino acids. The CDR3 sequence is CASSPGRHNEQFF. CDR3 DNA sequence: TGTGCCAGCAGCCCGGGTAGACACAATGAGCAGTTCTTC.

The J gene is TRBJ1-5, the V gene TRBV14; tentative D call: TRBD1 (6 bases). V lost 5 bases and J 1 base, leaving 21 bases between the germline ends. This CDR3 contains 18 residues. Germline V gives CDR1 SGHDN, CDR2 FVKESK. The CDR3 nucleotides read TGTGCCAGCAGCTATCAGGGGACCCTTGGGAGGAGCAATCAGCCCCAGCATTTT. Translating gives CASSYQGTLGRSNQPQHF.

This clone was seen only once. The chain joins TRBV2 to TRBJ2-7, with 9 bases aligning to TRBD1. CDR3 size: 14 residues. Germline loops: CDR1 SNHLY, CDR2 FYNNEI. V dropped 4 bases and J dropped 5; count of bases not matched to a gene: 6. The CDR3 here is CASSAGTGKNEQYF. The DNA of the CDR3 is TGTGCCAGCAGTGCCGGGACAGGGAAGAACGAGCAGTACTTC.

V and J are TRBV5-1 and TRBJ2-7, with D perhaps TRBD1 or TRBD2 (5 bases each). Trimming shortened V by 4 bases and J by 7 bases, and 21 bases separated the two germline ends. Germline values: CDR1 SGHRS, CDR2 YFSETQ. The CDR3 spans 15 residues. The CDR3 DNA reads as TGCGCCAGCAGCCGTTGGGGGACGGACATGGGGGAGCAGTACTTC. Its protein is CASSRWGTDMGEQYF.

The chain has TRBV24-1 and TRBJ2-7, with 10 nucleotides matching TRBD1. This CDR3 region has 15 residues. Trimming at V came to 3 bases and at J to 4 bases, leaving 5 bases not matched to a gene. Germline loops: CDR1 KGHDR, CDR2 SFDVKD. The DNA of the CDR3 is TGTGCCACCAGTGATCCCCGGACAGGGGGTTACGAGCAGTACTTC. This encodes CATSDPRTGGYEQYF.

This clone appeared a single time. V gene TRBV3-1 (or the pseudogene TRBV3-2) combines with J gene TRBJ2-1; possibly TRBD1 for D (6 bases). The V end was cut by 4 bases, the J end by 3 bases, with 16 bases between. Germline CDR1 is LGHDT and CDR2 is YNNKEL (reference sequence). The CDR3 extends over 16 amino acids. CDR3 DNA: TGTGCCAGCAGCCCCAGGGTAGGGGGTAACTACAATGAGCAGTTCTTC. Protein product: CASSPRVGGNYNEQFF.

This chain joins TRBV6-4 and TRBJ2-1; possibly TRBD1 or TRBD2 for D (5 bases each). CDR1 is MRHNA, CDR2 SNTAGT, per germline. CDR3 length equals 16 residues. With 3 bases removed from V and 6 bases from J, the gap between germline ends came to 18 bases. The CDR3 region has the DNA TGTGCCAGCAGTGAAGGATCCGGCGATGGGGGCAATGAGCAGTTCTTC. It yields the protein CASSEGSGDGGNEQFF.

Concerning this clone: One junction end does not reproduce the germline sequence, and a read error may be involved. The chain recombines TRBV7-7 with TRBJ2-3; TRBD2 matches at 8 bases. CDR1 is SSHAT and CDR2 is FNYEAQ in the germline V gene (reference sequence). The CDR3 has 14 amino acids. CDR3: CASSPTSVTDTQYF. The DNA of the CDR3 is TGTGCTAGCAGCCCGACTAGCGTCACAGATACGCAGTATTTT.

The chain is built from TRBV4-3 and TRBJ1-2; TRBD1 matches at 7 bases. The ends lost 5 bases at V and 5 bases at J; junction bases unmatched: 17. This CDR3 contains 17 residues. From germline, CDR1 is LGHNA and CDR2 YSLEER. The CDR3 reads CASSYTTGGGAGYGYTF. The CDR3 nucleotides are TGCGCCAGCAGCTACACTACGGGAGGGGGCGCAGGGTATGGCTACACCTTC.

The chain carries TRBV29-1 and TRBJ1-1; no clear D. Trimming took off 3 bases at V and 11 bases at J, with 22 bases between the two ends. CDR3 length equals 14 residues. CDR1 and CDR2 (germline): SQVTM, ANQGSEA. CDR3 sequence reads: CSVEDGVGKARAFF. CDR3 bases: TGCAGCGTTGAGGACGGGGTGGGGAAGGCGCGGGCTTTCTTT.

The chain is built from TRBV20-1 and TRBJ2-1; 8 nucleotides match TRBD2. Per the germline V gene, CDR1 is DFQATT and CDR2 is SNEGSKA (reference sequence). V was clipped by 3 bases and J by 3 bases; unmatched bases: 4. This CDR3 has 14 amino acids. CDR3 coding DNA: TGCAGTGCTAGTGTAGCGGGAATCTACAATGAGCAGTTCTTC. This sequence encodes CSASVAGIYNEQFF.

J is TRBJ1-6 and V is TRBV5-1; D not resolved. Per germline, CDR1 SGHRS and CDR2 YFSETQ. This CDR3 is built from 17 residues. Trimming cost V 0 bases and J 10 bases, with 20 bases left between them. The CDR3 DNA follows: TGCGCCAGCAGCTTGGAAAGACCCCGAACCTTACACTCACCCCTCCACTTT. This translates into CASSLERPRTLHSPLHF.

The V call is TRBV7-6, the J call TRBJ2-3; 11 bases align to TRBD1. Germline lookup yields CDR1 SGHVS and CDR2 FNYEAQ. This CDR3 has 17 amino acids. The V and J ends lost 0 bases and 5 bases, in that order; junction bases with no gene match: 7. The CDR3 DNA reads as TGTGCCAGCAGCTTAGCGCGGTGGGGACAGGGGGAAGATACGCAGTATTTT. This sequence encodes CASSLARWGQGEDTQYF.

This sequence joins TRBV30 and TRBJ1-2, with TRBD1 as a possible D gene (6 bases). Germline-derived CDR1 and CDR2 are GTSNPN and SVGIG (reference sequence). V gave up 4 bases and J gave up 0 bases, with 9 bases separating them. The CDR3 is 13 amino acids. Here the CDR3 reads CAWKGETNYGYTF. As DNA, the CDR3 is TGTGCCTGGAAGGGGGAGACTAACTATGGCTACACCTTC.

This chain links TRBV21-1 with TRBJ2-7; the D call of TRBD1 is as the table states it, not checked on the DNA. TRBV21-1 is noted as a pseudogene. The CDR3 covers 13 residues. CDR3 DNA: TGTGCCAGCAGCAAACAGGGGGCTTACGAGCAGTACTTC. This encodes CASSKQGAYEQYF.